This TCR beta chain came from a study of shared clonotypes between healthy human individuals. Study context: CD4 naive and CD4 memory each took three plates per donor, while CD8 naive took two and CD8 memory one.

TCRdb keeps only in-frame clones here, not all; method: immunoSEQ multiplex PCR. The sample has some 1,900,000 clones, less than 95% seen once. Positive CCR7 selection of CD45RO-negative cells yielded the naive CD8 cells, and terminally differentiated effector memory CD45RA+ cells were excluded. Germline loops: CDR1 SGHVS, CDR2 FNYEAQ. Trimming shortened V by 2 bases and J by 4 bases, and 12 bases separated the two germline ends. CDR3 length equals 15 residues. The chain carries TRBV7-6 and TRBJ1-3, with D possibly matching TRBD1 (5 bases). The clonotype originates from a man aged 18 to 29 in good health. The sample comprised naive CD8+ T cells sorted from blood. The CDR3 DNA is TGTGCCAGCAGCTTAAGCAGGGAACTCGGAAACACCATATATTTT. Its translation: CASSLSRELGNTIYF. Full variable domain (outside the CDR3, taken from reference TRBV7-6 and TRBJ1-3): GAGVSQSPRYKVTKRGQDVALRCDPISGHVSLYWYRQALGQGPEFLTYFNYEAQQDKSGLPNDRFSAERPEGSISTLTIQRTEQRDSAMYRCASSLSRELGNTIYFGEGSWLTVV.